This T cell receptor (beta chain) was recovered during a study of vaccination effects on CD4 cells after COVID-19. Looking at the study overall: Participants were given two doses of BNT162b2 or mRNA-1273 vaccine.

The data were produced by immunoSEQ multiplex PCR, yet TCRdb's version contains in-frame clones alone and is incomplete. Of about 63,000 clones in the sample, around 75% were seen once. Study-wide results and caveats: Early timepoints after infection were absent, and convalescent patients were few in the study.

This CDR3 is built from 14 residues. The ends were cut back, 3 bases at V and 1 base at J, with 5 bases in the middle. Germline assignment: CDR1 SGDLS and CDR2 YYNGEE. Viral peptide pools were used in the ViraFEST assay to expand antigen-specific CD4+ T cells, and sequencing came afterward. Scientists isolated CD4+ T cells after an approximately ten-day culture period ended. Nucleocapsid antibodies stayed negative before and after vaccination, showing no earlier SARS-CoV-2 infection. Each culture well received some 2.2 million PBMC. These cells were then cultured in IMDM with about 10 IU/ml IL-2 and around 10 ug/ml peptides. Comment on this clone: Antigen unknown.

Sequencing was performed on CD4+ T cells from PBMCs cultured with HCoV-OC43 spike peptides, taken before COVID-19 vaccination. Stated subset: HCoV-OC43 spike overlapping peptide pool stimulation. V and J are TRBV9 and TRBJ2-6; no clear D. The clonotype comes from a human donor who received a COVID-19 vaccine. The CDR3 loop reads CASSGVSGANVLTF. In nucleotides, the CDR3 is TGTGCCAGCAGCGGCGTATCTGGGGCCAACGTCCTGACTTTC. The full variable domain, rest sourced from reference TRBV9 and TRBJ2-6, is DSGVTQTPKHLITATGQRVTLRCSPRSGDLSVYWYQQSLDQGLQFLIQYYNGEERAKGNILERFSAQQFPDLHSELNLSSLELGDSALYFCASSGVSGANVLTFGAGSRLTVL.